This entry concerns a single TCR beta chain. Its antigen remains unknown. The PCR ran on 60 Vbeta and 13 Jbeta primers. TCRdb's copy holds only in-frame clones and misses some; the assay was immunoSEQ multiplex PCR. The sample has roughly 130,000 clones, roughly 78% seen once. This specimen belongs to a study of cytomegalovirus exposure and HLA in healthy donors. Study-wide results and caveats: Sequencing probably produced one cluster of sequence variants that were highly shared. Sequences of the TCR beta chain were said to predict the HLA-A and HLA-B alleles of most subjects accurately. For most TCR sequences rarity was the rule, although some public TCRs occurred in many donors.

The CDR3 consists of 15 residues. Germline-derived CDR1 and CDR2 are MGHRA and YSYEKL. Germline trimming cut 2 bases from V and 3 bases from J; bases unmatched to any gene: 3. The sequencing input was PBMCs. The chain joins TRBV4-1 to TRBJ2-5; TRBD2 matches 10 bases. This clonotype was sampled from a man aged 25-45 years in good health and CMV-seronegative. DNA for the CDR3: TGCGCCAGCAGCCAACTAGCGGGAGACGAAGAGACCCAGTACTTC. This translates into CASSQLAGDEETQYF.